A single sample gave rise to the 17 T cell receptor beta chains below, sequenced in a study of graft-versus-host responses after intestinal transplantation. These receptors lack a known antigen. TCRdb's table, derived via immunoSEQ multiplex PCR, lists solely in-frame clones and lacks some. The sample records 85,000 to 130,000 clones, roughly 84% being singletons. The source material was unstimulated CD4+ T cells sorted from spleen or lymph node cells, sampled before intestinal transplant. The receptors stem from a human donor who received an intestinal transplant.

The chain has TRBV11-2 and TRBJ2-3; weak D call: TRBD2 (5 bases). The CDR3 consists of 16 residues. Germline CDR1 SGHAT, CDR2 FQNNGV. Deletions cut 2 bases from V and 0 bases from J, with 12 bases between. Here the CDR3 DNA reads TGTGCCAGCAGCTTAAGGTCGGGATATAGCACAGATACGCAGTATTTT. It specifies CASSLRSGYSTDTQYF.

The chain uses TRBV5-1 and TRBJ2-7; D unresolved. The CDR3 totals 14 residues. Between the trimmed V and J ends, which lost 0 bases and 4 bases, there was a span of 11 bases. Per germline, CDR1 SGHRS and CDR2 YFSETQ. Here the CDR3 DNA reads TGCGCCAGCAGCTTGGAACGGCCAGGATACGAGCAGTACTTC. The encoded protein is CASSLERPGYEQYF.

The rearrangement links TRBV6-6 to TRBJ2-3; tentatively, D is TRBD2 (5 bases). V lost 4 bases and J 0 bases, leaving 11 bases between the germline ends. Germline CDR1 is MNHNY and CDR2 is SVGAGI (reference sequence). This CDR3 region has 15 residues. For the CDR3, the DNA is TGTGCCAGCAGTTTCCCGGGAACTAGCACAGATACGCAGTATTTT. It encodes CASSFPGTSTDTQYF.

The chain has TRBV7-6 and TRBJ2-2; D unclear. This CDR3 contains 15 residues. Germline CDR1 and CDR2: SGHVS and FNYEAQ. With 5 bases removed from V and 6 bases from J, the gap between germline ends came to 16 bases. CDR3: CASSIGPPEAGELFF. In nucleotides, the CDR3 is TGTGCCAGCAGCATCGGACCCCCAGAGGCCGGGGAGCTGTTTTTT.

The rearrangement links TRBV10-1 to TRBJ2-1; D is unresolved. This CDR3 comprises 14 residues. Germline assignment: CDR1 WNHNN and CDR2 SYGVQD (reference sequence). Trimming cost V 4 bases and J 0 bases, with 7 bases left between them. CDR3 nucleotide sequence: TGCGCCAGCAGTGCATCACGCTCCTACAATGAGCAGTTCTTC. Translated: CASSASRSYNEQFF.

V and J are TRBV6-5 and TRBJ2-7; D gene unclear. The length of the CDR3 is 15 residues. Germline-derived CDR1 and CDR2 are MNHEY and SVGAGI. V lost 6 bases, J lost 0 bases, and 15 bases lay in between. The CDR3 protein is CASSQVSGRSYEQYF. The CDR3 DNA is TGTGCCAGCAGCCAAGTTTCCGGGCGCTCCTACGAGCAGTACTTC.

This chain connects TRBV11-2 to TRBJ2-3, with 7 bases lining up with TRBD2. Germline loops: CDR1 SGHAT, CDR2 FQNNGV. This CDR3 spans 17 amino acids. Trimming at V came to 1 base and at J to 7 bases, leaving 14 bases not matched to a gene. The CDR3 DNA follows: TGTGCCAGCAGCTTAGTTAAGGGGAGGGAGTCTTGGAATACGCAGTATTTT. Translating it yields CASSLVKGRESWNTQYF. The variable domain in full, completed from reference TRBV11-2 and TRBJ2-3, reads EAGVAQSPRYKIIEKRQSVAFWCNPISGHATLYWYQQILGQGPKLLIQFQNNGVVDDSQLPKDRFSAERLKGVDSTLKIQPAKLEDSAVYLCASSLVKGRESWNTQYFGPGTRLTVL.

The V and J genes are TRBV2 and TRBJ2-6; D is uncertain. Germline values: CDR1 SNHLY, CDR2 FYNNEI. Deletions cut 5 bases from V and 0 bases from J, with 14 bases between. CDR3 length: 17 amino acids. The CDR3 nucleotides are TGTGCCAGCAGTATAGATCTGATATTCTCTGGGGCCAACGTCCTGACTTTC. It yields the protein CASSIDLIFSGANVLTF.

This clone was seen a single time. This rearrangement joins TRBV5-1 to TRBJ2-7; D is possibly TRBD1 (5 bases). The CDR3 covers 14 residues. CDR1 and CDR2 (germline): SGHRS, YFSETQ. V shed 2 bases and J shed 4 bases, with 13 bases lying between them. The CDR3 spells CASSFEGAGYEQYF. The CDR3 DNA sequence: TGCGCCAGCAGCTTTGAAGGGGCAGGGTACGAGCAGTACTTC.

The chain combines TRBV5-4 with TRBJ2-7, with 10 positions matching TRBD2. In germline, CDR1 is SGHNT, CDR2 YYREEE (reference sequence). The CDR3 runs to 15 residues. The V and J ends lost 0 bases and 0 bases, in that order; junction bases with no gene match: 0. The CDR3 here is CASSLGLAGSYEQYF. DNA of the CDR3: TGTGCCAGCAGCTTGGGACTAGCGGGCTCCTACGAGCAGTACTTC.

CDR3 nucleotide sequence: TGTGCCAGCAGTTTAAGTAATTCACAGAACACCGGGGAGCTGTTTTTT. As protein: CASSLSNSQNTGELFF. This sequence joins TRBV28 and TRBJ2-2; D not resolved. CDR3 size: 16 residues. Trimming pared 2 bases from V and 1 base from J, leaving 11 bases between. The germline gives CDR1 MDHEN, CDR2 SYDVKM.

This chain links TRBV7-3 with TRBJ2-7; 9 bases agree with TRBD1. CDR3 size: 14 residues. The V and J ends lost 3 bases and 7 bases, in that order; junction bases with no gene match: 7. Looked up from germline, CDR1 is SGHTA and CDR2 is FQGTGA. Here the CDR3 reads CASSLTGGDAEQYF. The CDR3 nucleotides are TGTGCCAGCAGCTTGACAGGGGGTGACGCGGAGCAGTACTTC.

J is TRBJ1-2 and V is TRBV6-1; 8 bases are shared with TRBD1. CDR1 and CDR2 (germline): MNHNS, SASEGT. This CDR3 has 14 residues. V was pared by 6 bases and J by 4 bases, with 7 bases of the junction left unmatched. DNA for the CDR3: TGTGCCAGCAGGCAGCGGACAGGGATCTATGGCTACACCTTC. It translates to CASRQRTGIYGYTF.

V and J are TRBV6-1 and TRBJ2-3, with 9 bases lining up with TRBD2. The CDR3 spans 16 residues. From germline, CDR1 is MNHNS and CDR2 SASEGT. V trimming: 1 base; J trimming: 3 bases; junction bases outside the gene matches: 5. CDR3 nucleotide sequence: TGTGCCAGCAGTGAAGTGGGGCGGGGGGGGACAGATACGCAGTATTTT. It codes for CASSEVGRGGTDTQYF.

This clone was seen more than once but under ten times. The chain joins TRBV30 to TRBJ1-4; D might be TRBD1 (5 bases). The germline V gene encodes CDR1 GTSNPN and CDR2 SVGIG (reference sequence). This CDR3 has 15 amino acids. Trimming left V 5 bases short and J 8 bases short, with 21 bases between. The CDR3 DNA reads TGTGCCTGGGTAGACGAGACCCGGGGCGGGGAAAAACTGTTTTTT. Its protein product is CAWVDETRGGEKLFF.

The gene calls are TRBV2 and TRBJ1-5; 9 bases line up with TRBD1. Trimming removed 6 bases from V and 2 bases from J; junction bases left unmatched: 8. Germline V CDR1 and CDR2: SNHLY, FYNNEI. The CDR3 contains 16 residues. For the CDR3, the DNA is TGTGCCAGCAGGGCAAGGACAGGGGTGGGCAATCAGCCCCAGCATTTT. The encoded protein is CASRARTGVGNQPQHF.

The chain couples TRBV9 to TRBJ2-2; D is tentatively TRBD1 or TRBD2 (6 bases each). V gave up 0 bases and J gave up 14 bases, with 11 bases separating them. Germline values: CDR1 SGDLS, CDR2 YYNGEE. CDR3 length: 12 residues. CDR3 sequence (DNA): TGTGCCAGCAGCGTAGTAGGGGGGAGCCTGTTTTTT. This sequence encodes CASSVVGGSLFF.